The 8 T cell receptor beta chains below were found in one sample sequenced in a study of cytomegalovirus exposure and HLA in healthy donors. 13 Jbeta primers and 60 Vbeta primers were used for the PCR. Some clones are missing from TCRdb's copy, which holds only in-frame ones; the method was immunoSEQ multiplex PCR. Of about 190,000 clones in the sample, approximately 70% were seen once. Sequenced: PBMCs. These TCRs come from a woman in her thirties in good health and CMV-seropositive.

V usage is TRBV28 and J usage is TRBJ1-2, with TRBD1 matching over 8 bases. Germline loops: CDR1 MDHEN, CDR2 SYDVKM. This CDR3 has 13 amino acids. After removal of 4 bases from V and 8 bases from J, the junction contained 6 bases not matched to a gene. CDR3 DNA sequence: TGTGCCAGCAGTTGGGGCAGGGGGCAAGGCTACACCTTC. Translated, it gives CASSWGRGQGYTF.

This chain links TRBV27 with TRBJ2-2, with TRBD1 matching over 7 bases. The junction had 9 bases not matched to a gene; V was cut back by 4 bases and J by 4 bases. This CDR3 contains 16 residues. The germline CDR1 and CDR2 sequences are MNHEY and SMNVEV (reference sequence). CDR3 loop: CASSSPGGRGTGELFF. In DNA, the CDR3 is TGTGCCAGCAGTTCCCCAGGGGGAAGAGGCACCGGGGAGCTGTTTTTT.

This clone was counted between two and nine times. The V call is TRBV18, the J call TRBJ2-1; 8 bases are shared with TRBD2. The ends lost 6 bases at V and 2 bases at J; junction bases unmatched: 6. The germline V gene encodes CDR1 KGHSH and CDR2 LQKENI. The CDR3 sequence is 15 residues long. CDR3 loop: CASSSLSGTYNEQFF. As DNA, the CDR3 is TGTGCCAGCTCCTCTCTTAGCGGGACCTACAATGAGCAGTTCTTC.

This clone occurred once. The CDR3 here is CASTAAVQGQTMNTEAFF. Written as DNA, the CDR3 is TGTGCCAGCACCGCCGCCGTACAGGGTCAGACGATGAACACTGAAGCTTTCTTT. The chain is built from TRBV28 and TRBJ1-1, with a possible D match to TRBD1 (6 bases). Germline CDR1 is MDHEN and CDR2 is SYDVKM. Trimming pared 7 bases from V and 0 bases from J, leaving 24 bases between. This CDR3 comprises 18 residues.

This clone was counted only a few times. The V and J genes are TRBV28 and TRBJ2-7; 11 bases line up with TRBD2. CDR1 is MDHEN, CDR2 SYDVKM, per germline. The CDR3 is made up of 17 amino acids. V dropped 3 bases and J dropped 0; count of bases not matched to a gene: 7. The DNA for the CDR3 is TGTGCCAGCAGTTTTTGGCTAGCGGGAGGCACCTCCTACGAGCAGTACTTC. This translates into CASSFWLAGGTSYEQYF.

V usage is TRBV7-8 and J usage is TRBJ2-3, with a tentative D call TRBD2 (7 bases). CDR1 is SGHVS and CDR2 is FQNEAQ in the germline V gene. V lost 7 bases, J lost 2 bases, and 13 bases lay in between. The CDR3 consists of 14 residues. The CDR3 is CASIGGGFTDTQYF. The DNA for the CDR3 is TGTGCCAGCATAGGGGGGGGTTTCACAGATACGCAGTATTTT.

This chain links TRBV30 with TRBJ2-1; 14 bases are a match to TRBD2. The CDR3 has 19 residues. The V gene end was trimmed by 2 bases and the J gene end by 9 bases; junction bases not matched to a gene: 18. Germline values: CDR1 GTSNPN, CDR2 SVGIG (reference sequence). The CDR3 bases are TGTGCCTGGAGTTCACCCGGGACTAGCGGGAGAAGTCTTGGGGGTGAGCAGTTCTTC. Translated, it gives CAWSSPGTSGRSLGGEQFF. The full variable domain, completed using reference TRBV30 and TRBJ2-1, is SQTIHQWPATLVQPVGSPLSLECTVEGTSNPNLYWYRQAAGRGLQLLFYSVGIGQISSEVPQNLSASRPQDRQFILSSKKLLLSDSGFYLCAWSSPGTSGRSLGGEQFFGPGTRLTVL.

The V call is TRBV28, the J call TRBJ1-1; 7 bases fit TRBD1. Germline V lookup: CDR1 MDHEN, CDR2 SYDVKM. V dropped 3 bases and J dropped 7; count of bases not matched to a gene: 2. The CDR3 length is 12 residues. CDR3 in DNA: TGTGCCAGCAGTTTGGGACAGCTTGAAGCTTTCTTT. This codes for CASSLGQLEAFF.